This section outlines one T cell receptor beta chain sequence together with its context. The data are from a study of control samples from healthy donors and cancer patients. Assay used: immunoSEQ multiplex PCR; TCRdb lists only in-frame clones, some missing. The sample consists of around 94,000 clones, 86% of them appearing once. The sequenced sample was blood. This clonotype originated in a woman between 50 and 59 years old in good health.

CDR3 DNA: TGTGCCAGCTCACCGCAGGGGAGCAAAAACATTCAGTACTTC. Translating gives CASSPQGSKNIQYF. This chain connects TRBV18 to TRBJ2-4, with D possibly being TRBD1 (6 bases). The CDR3 has 14 amino acids. V was shortened by 3 bases and J by 3 bases, with 9 bases between the two germline ends. Germline CDR1 is KGHSH and CDR2 is LQKENI.